This T cell receptor beta chain was sequenced for a study of beta chain features in type 1 diabetes (dated by TCRdb to about 2018). Broadly, across the study: No differences in mean age, gender distribution, total cell number or subset yield were found between patients and healthy donors. Naive and central memory subsets were obtained from all 30 or so donors, but regulatory and stem cell-like memory subsets were isolated from only 8 patients and roughly eight healthy donors. The study compared the TCRB repertoires of sorted circulating CD4+ T cell subsets in recently diagnosed type 1 diabetes patients with those in matched healthy donors. A total of 90 million to 140 million sorted cells were examined across all samples, and RNA yield correlated strongly with the number of cells per subset.

In the case of this clone: There is no known antigen for this receptor. Base-call qualities are not available, and no considerably larger clone is one nucleotide away.

What the authors observed across the whole study: Because cDNA rather than genomic DNA was sequenced, highly expressing activated cells could have been over-represented, although no difference in activation and CD3 levels was found between groups. At VDJ recombination sites, patients with type 1 diabetes made fewer insertions and deleted more nucleotides, a pattern implying thymic rearrangement abnormalities. Naive, central memory and regulatory TCRB repertoires appeared to be more alike among patients than among healthy donors. Type 1 diabetes patients showed a moderate but significant shortening of TCRB CDR3 length in all four CD4+ subsets. Only small numbers of individuals were included in the HLA sub-analyses, which left unresolved whether HLA type had any influence on TCRB rearrangement. Shorter templates might be favored by PCR, yet because patient and control samples were amplified and corrected together, any such skew would affect both groups equally.

The germline V gene (reference sequence) sets CDR1 to SGHNT and CDR2 to YYREEE. The junction carries 3 bases between V and J, which are trimmed by 0 bases and 0 bases respectively. Measured from the cysteine to the phenylalanine, the CDR3 is 13 residues long. Only the CDR3 DNA is retained, 39 bases long and in frame from the first base. All of the isolated RNA was reverse transcribed with the High Capacity cDNA Reverse Transcription Kit, so expressed TCRB transcripts were sequenced. Deep immunoSEQ sequencing was applied to naive, central memory and regulatory T cell samples, giving an average of approximately 3.8 million total reads per sample. Sorted cells were lysed in RLT buffer, and RNA was extracted using DNase-treated RNeasy Micro or Mini kits according to cell number. Each cell subset was processed on its own to prevent cross-contamination, while patient and healthy donor samples were processed together. TCRB sequences were amplified from cDNA with the immunoSEQ multiplex PCR, producing 87-bp fragments spanning the CDR3 region. Sequencing of the amplicons was done on the Illumina HiSeq platform. In the paper's pipeline: Synthetic template baselines were used to correct PCR bias computationally, reads within Hamming distance 2 were collapsed, and singletons that could not be merged were discarded. By aligning reads against IMGT, V, D and J genes, CDR3 length, and insertions or deletions at six rearrangement sites were assigned. Within each subset, clonotype counts were normalized to the number of sorted cells before true diversity and Gini coefficients were calculated with the tcR R package. Repertoire sharing was quantified using the overlap coefficient calculated on TCRB nucleotide sequences. Out-of-frame TCRB sequences from naive cells were analyzed as a proxy for the pre-selection repertoire. TCRdb carries this immuneACCESS record with in-frame sequences only. Its versions omit some clonotypes, under half of them owing to an unresolved V gene in the studies checked, with the rest unexplained. That table gives V, J and clone size, and the DNA gave D and trimming. The sample profile shows under 400,000 clones; roughly an eighth of them were found once. The ten top clones hold approximately 0.011% of the sample.

Each donor gave one peripheral blood draw, averaging approximately 0.12 L, which was collected into heparinised tubes. A BD FACSAria II was used to sort naive, central memory, regulatory and stem cell-like memory CD4+ T cells with a panel that included CD45RO, CCR7, CD25, CD127, CD95 and CD27. Every sorted population had a purity above 95%. PBMCs were isolated right away by Lymphoprep density gradient centrifugation and were stained directly, without culture. So that batch effects would be minimized, each experiment stained and sorted samples in pairs, pairing one healthy donor with one patient. This TCR came from a woman aged 18-30 years with type 1 diabetes. This receptor chain uses TRBV5-4 and TRBJ1-1; no D segment can be confidently identified. Sequenced input: naive CD4+ T cells from blood. The cell subset or site label corresponds to: true naive CD4+ T cells. The DNA is as follows: TGTGCCAGCAGCTTGGACTTGAACACTGAAGCTTTCTTT. Protein translation: CASSLDLNTEAFF.